This passage covers 8 T cell receptor beta chains from one sample sequenced in a study of blood T cell repertoires in COVID-19. Assay: immunoSEQ multiplex PCR; the TCRdb copy retains only in-frame clones and omits some. The data show about 200,000 clones, around 82% seen once. The sequenced sample was PBMCs or T cells enriched from blood (not recorded which). The receptor source for this set is a woman aged 60-70 years with acute COVID-19.

CDR3 nucleotides: TGTGCCAGCACCCTCGACGGTGGAGGAACTGAAGCTTTCTTT. Translation gives CASTLDGGGTEAFF. V usage is TRBV2 and J usage is TRBJ1-1; no definite D call. The CDR3 sequence is 14 residues long. CDR1 and CDR2 from the germline V gene are SNHLY and FYNNEI. V was trimmed by 7 bases and J by 5 bases, leaving 17 bases between them.

The chain carries TRBV5-4 and TRBJ1-6, with D tentatively TRBD1 (5 bases). The CDR3 is 17 amino acids. Looked up from germline, CDR1 is SGHNT and CDR2 is YYREEE (reference sequence). V lost 5 bases and J lost 0, with 15 bases in between. The CDR3 spells CASSNAGGSSYNSPLHF. Here the CDR3 DNA reads TGTGCCAGCAGTAATGCCGGGGGAAGCTCCTATAATTCACCCCTCCACTTT.

CDR3 bases: TGCAGCGTTGAAGAACTGCGCGGGAGGGGGATAAATGAGCAGTTCTTC. As protein: CSVEELRGRGINEQFF. V and J are TRBV29-1 and TRBJ2-1; 9 nucleotides line up with TRBD2. The CDR3 has 16 residues. The ends lost 0 bases at V and 7 bases at J; junction bases unmatched: 10. Germline V lookup: CDR1 SQVTM, CDR2 ANQGSEA.

The chain employs TRBV30 and TRBJ1-5; TRBD1 matches at 7 bases. Germline values: CDR1 GTSNPN, CDR2 SVGIG (reference sequence). The CDR3 sequence is 13 residues long. Trimming at V came to 0 bases and at J to 7 bases, leaving 3 bases not matched to a gene. Here the CDR3 reads CAWSVRGGQPQHF. In nucleotides, the CDR3 is TGTGCCTGGAGTGTACGAGGGGGCCAGCCCCAGCATTTT.

Notes on this clone: The junction departs from the called germline gene at one end, perhaps through a read error. The chain links TRBV2 to TRBJ2-3; D is ambiguous. The CDR3 loop spans 15 amino acids. Germline loops: CDR1 SNHLY, CDR2 FYNNEI. The chain's CDR3 is CASIEIEVYTDTQYF. The CDR3 nucleotides are TGTGCCAGCATTGAAATAGAGGTCTACACAGATACGCAGTATTTT.

This clone showed up just once. The chain links TRBV7-9 to TRBJ2-2, with 8 bases that match TRBD2. V trimming: 4 bases; J trimming: 6 bases; junction bases outside the gene matches: 7. From germline, CDR1 is SEHNR and CDR2 FQNEAQ (reference sequence). There are 15 residues in the CDR3. CDR3 sequence (DNA): TGTGCCAGCAGCTCCCCGGGGGGGGGCGCCGGGGAGCTGTTTTTT. Protein: CASSSPGGGAGELFF.

The chain employs TRBV11-3 and TRBJ2-3; 8 positions match TRBD2. V shed 5 bases, J shed 1 base, and the junction held 5 bases outside the gene matches. Germline V gene sequence: CDR1 SGHNT, CDR2 YENEEA. This CDR3 has 15 residues. CDR3 DNA sequence: TGTGCCAGCAGCAAGGGACTAGGTGGCACAGATACGCAGTATTTT. It yields the protein CASSKGLGGTDTQYF.

The table lists this clone with a count of one. The CDR3 nucleotides read TGCGCCAGCAGCATGGGACAGGCGAACACTGAAGCTTTCTTT. Protein sequence: CASSMGQANTEAFF. The gene calls are TRBV5-1 and TRBJ1-1; 8 bases map to TRBD1. The V segment lost 4 bases and the J segment 1 base; nucleotides outside the gene matches: 3. Germline lookup yields CDR1 SGHRS and CDR2 YFSETQ. The CDR3 runs 14 residues.